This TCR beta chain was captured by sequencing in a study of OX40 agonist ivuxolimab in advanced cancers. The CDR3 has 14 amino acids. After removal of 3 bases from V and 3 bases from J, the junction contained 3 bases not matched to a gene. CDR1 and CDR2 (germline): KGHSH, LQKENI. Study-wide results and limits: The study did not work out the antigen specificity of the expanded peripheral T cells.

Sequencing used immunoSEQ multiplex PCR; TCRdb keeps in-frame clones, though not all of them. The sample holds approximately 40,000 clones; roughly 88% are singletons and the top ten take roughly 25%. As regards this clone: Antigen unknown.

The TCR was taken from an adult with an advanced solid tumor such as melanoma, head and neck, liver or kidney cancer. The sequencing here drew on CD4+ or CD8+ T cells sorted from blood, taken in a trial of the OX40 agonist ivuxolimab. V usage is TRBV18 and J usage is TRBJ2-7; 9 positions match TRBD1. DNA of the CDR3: TGTGCCAGCTCACCGCGGGACAGGGACTACGAGCAGTACTTC. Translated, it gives CASSPRDRDYEQYF.